The 26 T cell receptor beta chains reported below all come from one sample, sequenced in a study of shared clonotypes between healthy human individuals. Naive CD8 populations comprised CD45RO-negative cells positively selected for CCR7, excluding terminally differentiated effector memory CD45RA+ cells. Only in-frame clones appear in the TCRdb table, and some are missing; sequencing was by immunoSEQ multiplex PCR. This repertoire shows around 2,000,000 clones, 90% to 95% found once; its top ten account for 1.5% to 2%. The sequenced material came from naive CD8+ T cells from PBMCs. All receptors come from a man in his late teens or twenties in good health. Some clones in this sample may be carry-over from other donors' samples.

This chain uses TRBV4-1 with TRBJ2-7, with D uncertain. The ends were cut back, 0 bases at V and 7 bases at J, with 10 bases in the middle. CDR1 and CDR2 (germline): MGHRA, YSYEKL. This CDR3 has 13 amino acids. The chain's CDR3 is CASSQDLRREQYF. As DNA, the CDR3 is TGCGCCAGCAGCCAAGATTTACGAAGGGAGCAGTACTTC.

The rearrangement links TRBV5-8 to TRBJ1-4; D is unclear. Germline CDR1 is SGHTS and CDR2 is YDEGEE. The CDR3 contains 13 residues. The V end was cut by 5 bases, the J end by 12 bases, with 17 bases between. The CDR3 protein is CASSWGGAAELFF. CDR3 nucleotides: TGTGCCAGCAGTTGGGGAGGAGCCGCGGAACTGTTTTTT.

This clone was recorded a few times. The chain employs TRBV10-1 and TRBJ2-2; TRBD1 aligns across 9 bases. The CDR3 extends over 13 amino acids. The V and J ends lost 6 bases and 7 bases, in that order; junction bases with no gene match: 3. Germline loops: CDR1 WNHNN, CDR2 SYGVQD (reference sequence). The CDR3 reads CASRGTGIGELFF. The DNA for the CDR3 is TGCGCCAGCAGGGGGACAGGGATCGGGGAGCTGTTTTTT.

The genes are TRBV28 and TRBJ2-2; D is unclear. CDR3 size: 16 residues. Germline assignment: CDR1 MDHEN and CDR2 SYDVKM. The V end lost 6 bases, the J end lost 3 bases, and 17 bases lay between the germline ends. The CDR3 protein is CASRPAGYTYTGELFF. The CDR3 coding sequence is TGTGCCAGCAGACCGGCCGGGTATACATACACCGGGGAGCTGTTTTTT.

The CDR3 DNA follows: TGTGCCAGCAGTGAGGTGCGAAACACCATATATTTT. Translation gives CASSEVRNTIYF. The chain combines TRBV25-1 with TRBJ1-3; no clear D. From germline, CDR1 is MGHDK and CDR2 SYGVNS. The V gene lost 3 bases and the J gene lost 5 bases, with 5 bases spanning the gap. This CDR3 has 12 amino acids.

The chain recombines TRBV5-4 with TRBJ2-7, with D possibly TRBD1 on 6 matching bases. Germline assignment: CDR1 SGHNT and CDR2 YYREEE (reference sequence). CDR3 size: 14 residues. Trimming removed 0 bases from V and 0 bases from J, with 7 bases in between. CDR3: CASSLEGDSYEQYF. For the CDR3, the DNA is TGTGCCAGCAGCTTGGAGGGGGACTCCTACGAGCAGTACTTC.

Worth noting for this clone: Other nucleotide sequences from this sample produce the same CDR3. This rearrangement joins TRBV7-8 to TRBJ2-7, with TRBD1 matching 7 bases. The V gene's germline CDR1 is SGHVS and CDR2 FQNEAQ. The CDR3 is 13 amino acids. Trimming took 5 bases from V and 3 from J; bases not matched to a gene: 4. The CDR3 loop reads CASSSRDSYEQYF. As DNA, the CDR3 is TGTGCCAGCAGCAGCAGGGACAGCTACGAGCAGTACTTC.

The chain links TRBV13 to TRBJ1-1; D might be TRBD1 (5 bases). In germline, CDR1 is PRHDT, CDR2 FYEKMQ (reference sequence). This CDR3 has 14 amino acids. V lost 5 bases to trimming and J lost 4 bases, with 14 bases between them. The CDR3 spells CASSPGTIGTEAFF. CDR3 DNA sequence: TGTGCCAGCAGCCCCGGGACGATTGGCACTGAAGCTTTCTTT.

This chain connects TRBV11-2 to TRBJ2-1; D assignment may be TRBD1 or TRBD2 (6 bases each). From germline, CDR1 is SGHAT and CDR2 FQNNGV. The CDR3 is 16 amino acids. Trimming took off 4 bases at V and 0 bases at J, with 13 bases between the two ends. The CDR3 DNA reads TGTGCCAGCAGCTCGGAGGGGGAGTTCTCCTACAATGAGCAGTTCTTC. Translated, it gives CASSSEGEFSYNEQFF.

This chain connects TRBV18 to TRBJ2-7, with D maybe TRBD1 (6 bases). The CDR3 runs to 13 residues. Trimming left V 0 bases short and J 7 bases short, with 10 bases between. Looked up from germline, CDR1 is KGHSH and CDR2 is LQKENI. The CDR3 bases are TGTGCCAGCTCACCACCCCAGGGGCGGGAGCAGTACTTC. This encodes CASSPPQGREQYF.

The CDR3 DNA sequence: TGTGCCAGCAGTACCCTTCAGGAGATCGAAACGAACACTGAAGCTTTCTTT. This codes for CASSTLQEIETNTEAFF. The rearrangement joins TRBV28 to TRBJ1-1; no clear D gene. Per germline, CDR1 MDHEN and CDR2 SYDVKM. This CDR3 spans 17 amino acids. The ends were cut back, 5 bases at V and 1 base at J, with 20 bases in the middle.

The chain has TRBV11-2 and TRBJ1-2, with 7 nucleotides matching TRBD1. Germline V gene data show CDR1 as SGHAT and CDR2 as FQNNGV. The V and J ends lost 1 base and 3 bases, in that order; junction bases with no gene match: 2. The CDR3 is 14 residues long. CDR3 coding DNA: TGTGCCAGCAGCTTAGCAGGGGGAGACTATGGCTACACCTTC. This translates into CASSLAGGDYGYTF.

The V call is TRBV10-3, the J call TRBJ2-7; no reliable D call. Germline V gene lookup returns CDR1 ENHRY and CDR2 SYGVKD. V shed 6 bases and J shed 2 bases, with 20 bases lying between them. This CDR3 is 16 amino acids long. CDR3 bases: TGTGCCATCAGCCCTCCCTCGGTGATACCTACCTACGAGCAGTACTTC. It yields the protein CAISPPSVIPTYEQYF.

The chain carries TRBV27 and TRBJ2-3, with TRBD2 as a possible D gene (6 bases). The V gene lost 6 bases and the J gene lost 0 bases, with 10 bases spanning the gap. The germline CDR1 and CDR2 sequences are MNHEY and SMNVEV (reference sequence). The CDR3 extends over 14 amino acids. CDR3 sequence (DNA): TGTGCCAGCAGAACCGGGACTAGCACAGATACGCAGTATTTT. Its translation is CASRTGTSTDTQYF.

To note about this clone: This specimen includes other DNA sequences encoding the same CDR3. The V call is TRBV19, the J call TRBJ2-1, with D uncertain. Germline CDR1 LNHDA, CDR2 SQIVND (reference sequence). The V end was cut by 3 bases, the J end by 4 bases, with 7 bases between. This CDR3 has 13 residues. CDR3 coding DNA: TGTGCCAGTAGTATTCGAGGTTACAATGAGCAGTTCTTC. This codes for CASSIRGYNEQFF.

This rearrangement joins TRBV6-1 to TRBJ2-1; D gene unclear. CDR1 is MNHNS and CDR2 is SASEGT in the germline V gene. Trimming left V 8 bases short and J 0 bases short, with 8 bases between. CDR3 length: 13 amino acids. The CDR3 sequence: CASGVSSYNEQFF. The DNA of the CDR3 is TGTGCCAGCGGGGTGAGCTCCTACAATGAGCAGTTCTTC.

In the case of this clone: The same CDR3 arises from other DNA sequences in this sample as well. The chain has TRBV5-1 and TRBJ2-1; D unresolved. Germline loops: CDR1 SGHRS, CDR2 YFSETQ. The CDR3 runs to 16 residues. Deletions cut 0 bases from V and 2 bases from J, with 12 bases between. The CDR3 coding sequence is TGCGCCAGCAGCTTGGTTCCAGGACGAACCTACAATGAGCAGTTCTTC. Translation: CASSLVPGRTYNEQFF.

The chain combines TRBV4-2 with TRBJ2-7; 8 bases are a match to TRBD2. This CDR3 has 17 amino acids. V was pared by 3 bases and J by 0 bases, with 10 bases of the junction left unmatched. CDR1 LGHNA and CDR2 YNFKEQ come from the germline V gene. CDR3 bases: TGTGCCAGCAGCCATCCCGATAGCGGGATCTTCTCCTACGAGCAGTACTTC. Protein: CASSHPDSGIFSYEQYF.

The rearrangement uses TRBV5-8 and TRBJ2-7; D not resolved. Trimming removed 1 base from V and 9 bases from J, with 17 bases in between. CDR3 size: 14 residues. In germline, CDR1 is SGHTS, CDR2 YDEGEE. The CDR3 protein is CASSLTFVAPGQYF. CDR3 nucleotides: TGTGCCAGCAGCTTGACGTTTGTAGCCCCGGGGCAGTACTTC.

CDR3 protein: CASSSDGPYGYTF. The CDR3 DNA reads as TGTGCCAGCAGCTCGGACGGACCCTATGGCTACACCTTC. This rearrangement joins TRBV11-2 to TRBJ1-2; D is ambiguous. V was pared by 4 bases and J by 4 bases, with 10 bases between. Germline CDR1 SGHAT, CDR2 FQNNGV. The CDR3 consists of 13 residues.

The rearrangement links TRBV4-1 to TRBJ2-2; D is possibly TRBD2 (6 bases). CDR1 is MGHRA and CDR2 is YSYEKL in the germline V gene. V was pared by 3 bases and J by 2 bases, with 16 bases between. CDR3 length: 17 residues. The CDR3, as DNA: TGCGCCAGCAGCCATAGAGGACTAACGCCAAACACCGGGGAGCTGTTTTTT. Translating it yields CASSHRGLTPNTGELFF.

The chain is built from TRBV6-1 and TRBJ2-2, with D tentatively TRBD1 (6 bases). From germline, CDR1 is MNHNS and CDR2 SASEGT. V lost 1 base and J lost 8, with 17 bases in between. This CDR3 region has 16 residues. The DNA for the CDR3 is TGTGCCAGCAGTGAAGTACGTTTAGGGGGTCTGGGGGAGCTGTTTTTT. Protein product: CASSEVRLGGLGELFF.

This clone is a singleton in its sample. This chain uses TRBV7-2 with TRBJ2-1, with 8 bases fitting TRBD1. The J segment lost 1 base and the V segment lost 5 bases, leaving 4 bases of the junction unmatched. This CDR3 comprises 15 residues. Per germline, CDR1 SGHTA and CDR2 FQGNSA. CDR3 nucleotide sequence: TGTGCCAGCAGCCCTAACAGGGGGTCCTACAATGAGCAGTTCTTC. Protein product: CASSPNRGSYNEQFF.

CDR3 sequence reads: CASSLAGLAAYNEQFF. Written as DNA, the CDR3 is TGTGCCAGCAGTTTAGCGGGACTAGCGGCCTACAATGAGCAGTTCTTC. The V gene is TRBV27, the J gene TRBJ2-1, with 11 positions matching TRBD2. Germline V lookup: CDR1 MNHEY, CDR2 SMNVEV (reference sequence). V dropped 2 bases and J dropped 2; count of bases not matched to a gene: 2. CDR3 size: 16 residues.

The chain uses TRBV10-3 and TRBJ2-2; weak D call: TRBD1 (6 bases). CDR1 is ENHRY and CDR2 is SYGVKD in the germline V gene. The CDR3 loop spans 16 amino acids. The V gene lost 0 bases and the J gene lost 7 bases, with 15 bases spanning the gap. This CDR3 reads CAISESRPGAGGELFF. Written as DNA, the CDR3 is TGTGCCATCAGTGAGTCCCGTCCAGGGGCCGGCGGGGAGCTGTTTTTT.

This clone was recorded once. The gene calls are TRBV9 and TRBJ1-2, with TRBD1 matching over 7 bases. With 6 bases clipped from V and 1 base from J, the junction kept 3 bases outside the gene matches. Germline V CDR1 and CDR2: SGDLS, YYNGEE. The CDR3 sequence is 13 residues long. CDR3 protein: CASTGTVNYGYTF. The CDR3 region has the DNA TGTGCCAGCACCGGGACAGTTAACTATGGCTACACCTTC.